This T cell receptor (beta chain) was identified in a study of cytomegalovirus exposure and HLA in healthy donors (dated by TCRdb to 2015 to 2018). Study-wide context: According to an earlier analysis of 550 to 750 of the donors, about 179 million T cells yielded 117 million unique TCR beta sequences and about 300 Gb of sequence data. Roughly 300 gigabases of sequencing data and tens of millions of unique TCR sequences were included in an early release covering roughly 700 HLA-typed donors. Of the roughly 400 genotyped donors, approximately 80% fell in the genetic ancestry cluster associated with self-reported Caucasian donors. The study aimed to test whether signatures of past pathogen exposure could be identified by cataloging public T cell receptors. The study profiled the T cell repertoires of 550 to 700 subjects by immunosequencing and related them to cytomegalovirus serostatus. A separate validation cohort of 90 to 150 different subjects was used in addition to the approximately 700-subject first cohort. High-throughput TCR immunosequencing, statistical association of individual TCRs with disease status, and machine learning were combined to predict cytomegalovirus infection status. To study patterns of TCR occurrence, a later analysis re-analyzed previously published TCR beta repertoires from under 750 donors and added high-resolution HLA genotyping. In the later analysis, no new phenotypic data were used to find candidate immune exposures; instead, reliance was placed on TCR beta sequences and their occurrence across donors. In an earlier analysis of 587 of the donors, high-throughput TCR beta sequencing was used to judge whether each TCR beta V gene segment behaved as functional or pseudogenic. Donor age, sex, ethnicity and CMV serostatus were collected together with the repertoire data. Genome-wide SNP genotypes for about three fifths of the 666 donors were used in a later genetic analysis, which treated that subset as a discovery cohort. All discovery cohort repertoires had been generated on a single sequencing platform. HLA typing covered class I and class II loci at four-digit resolution. The number of typed donors differed by locus: roughly 629-640 for A, B, C, DRB1 and DQB1; approximately 530 for DQA1; some 610 for DPA1; and 400 to 480 for DPB1. Because of strong linkage in the cohort, roughly five DR-DQ haplotypes were treated as single units for association and clustering. On average, roughly 250,000 unique TCR beta nucleotide sequences were sequenced per donor among some 420 genotyped donors of the cohort, with roughly 18% of those sequences being non-productive. Study-wide findings and limitations: Because HLA typing was missing for some donors at each locus, association tests included only the typed subset. According to a later analysis, TCR association rates differed among HLA loci, with DRB1 alleles showing the most associated TCRs and HLA-C alleles showing the fewest. The sequencing pipeline was judged likely to have produced a cluster of highly shared sequence variants as a technical artifact. The cohort was sequenced for TCR beta chains only, and without alpha or paired-chain data the features that could be detected were limited. CMV serostatus was the only immune exposure information available for the cohort. Most CMV-associated TCR beta chains appeared to be HLA-restricted in a later analysis, and the HLA associations seemed to be driven largely by CMV exposure. In vitro tests confirmed that three of the cytomegalovirus-associated TCR beta chains recognize cytomegalovirus antigens. The presence/absence analyses assumed that sequencing depth was roughly uniform across donors, and that assumption may not be true. In the study, 150 to 200 TCR beta chains were listed as associated with cytomegalovirus. Compared with the 666-donor mean, donors in an Asian-associated ancestry cluster had fewer N-insertions in productive TCRs, according to a later genetic analysis. V-gene and J-gene trimming of TCR beta chains was associated with a missense DCLRE1C variant in a later genetic analysis, and the association was replicated in an independent cohort. Strong co-occurrence of HLA alleles, especially DR and DQ, made assigning TCR associations to individual alleles difficult. In a later analysis, HLA-associated TCR beta chains showed more clonal expansion and lower generation probabilities than non-associated chains that were equally common. A later analysis reported that several top co-occurrence clusters appeared linked to parvovirus B19, influenza, CMV and Epstein-Barr virus. In both the original and validation cohorts, the classifier was reported to diagnose cytomegalovirus status with high specificity and sensitivity. According to the authors, the approach could potentially be generalized to other disease states and immunological phenotypes. While some public TCRs were present in many individuals, most TCR sequences turned up only very rarely across donors. A further reported finding was that TCR beta sequences accurately predicted the HLA-A and HLA-B alleles for most subjects in the first cohort. Correlated functional status among segregating V segments might reflect linkage disequilibrium, but an unknown experimental factor could not be ruled out. Roughly 17 rarely observed V segments, including chromosome 9 orphons, were excluded from the earlier analysis of approximately 500 of the donors because counts were too low. Some IMGT-functional V segments, including TRBV6-2 and TRBV6-3, could not be distinguished by the 87-base-pair reads and were therefore excluded. A later analysis associated 16,951 TCR beta sequences with specific HLA alleles at a false discovery rate of 0.05. In an earlier analysis of about 550 of the donors, most TCR beta V segments were observed in productive rearrangements about 87% or about 30% of the time, broadly matching IMGT annotations.

This clone was observed a single time. It has no known antigen specificity. No base quality information exists; no much larger clone differs at one position. The cohort was made up of approximately 700 healthy bone marrow donors. At the time of sampling, all cohort members were nominally healthy, though unrecorded immune exposures were likely present. The donor tested CMV seronegative and was one of the 352 seronegative cohort members. Every donor gave a peripheral blood sample, and the peripheral blood mononuclear cells from that sample were used for TCR beta sequencing. Genomic DNA was extracted from the blood cell samples with the Qiagen DNeasy Blood Extraction Kit. Library preparation employed the immunoSEQ multiplex PCR assay. For the multiplex PCR, a mixture combining 60 forward primers for TCR Vbeta segments and 13 reverse primers for TCR Jbeta segments was used. Amplification of the CDR3 region of rearranged TCR beta genes was performed with a multiplex PCR assay on genomic DNA. The amplified TCR beta libraries were sequenced on the Illumina HiSeq System as 87-base-pair reads. The authors' pipeline ran thus. In a later analysis, roughly 80 million unique TCR beta chains were counted across the roughly 700 repertoires, and roughly 11 million of these chains were shared by at least two donors. Raw reads were error-corrected and collapsed into unique sequences with a nearest-neighbor algorithm that merged closely related sequences to remove PCR and sequencing errors. V, D and J gene segments were assigned by aligning CDR3 sequences to IMGT reference sequences. For a sequence to be retained, a match of at least six nucleotides to both a V gene segment and a J gene segment was required. A rearrangement counted as productive if the CDR3 had no stop codons and remained in frame with V and J, and every other rearrangement counted as non-productive. CDR3 was defined according to IMGT convention as the region running from the second conserved V-encoded cysteine to the conserved J-encoded phenylalanine. Sequences without an unambiguous match to a single V gene segment were excluded from the earlier analysis of 450 to 650 of the donors. An earlier analysis of several hundred of the donors classified V segments as functional when productive rearrangements were above 56.7% and as segregating when the standard deviation between donors was above 5%. To diagnose cytomegalovirus status from the catalog of TCR beta chain sequences, a statistical classification framework was built. In a later analysis, TCR nucleotide sequences were compared against IMGT/GENE-DB human TR gene sequences so that V and J genes could be assigned. The TCRdist pipeline was used in a later analysis to assign CDR3 sequences and most-parsimonious VDJ recombination scenarios. In a later analysis, each TCR beta chain was defined by its CDR3 amino acid sequence together with its V-gene family, and reads without a unique V-gene family were excluded. As a way to deal with suspected cross-contamination and a sequencing artifact, a later analysis dropped more than 500 nucleotide sequences that were highly shared and had low generation probability. A later analysis calculated a clonal expansion index for each public chain from normalized within-repertoire ranks of inferred template counts. A later analysis computed generation probabilities with a VDJ recombination model fitted to out-of-frame rearrangements, and checked the results against IGoR. In a later analysis, hypergeometric tests were used to score TCR-TCR, TCR-HLA and TCR-CMV co-occurrence, with a repertoire-size bias correction applied to TCR pairs. A later analysis estimated false discovery rates by permuting HLA or CMV assignments 20 times. A later analysis grouped co-occurring TCRs with DBSCAN, adding TCRdist sequence similarity when clustering within HLA-allele-positive subsets. Repertoires with fewer than 30,000 or more than 120,000 public chains were left out of co-occurrence clustering, as were about 5 repertoires with anomalous nucleotide sharing. What TCRdb holds here is the immuneACCESS table cut down to in-frame rearrangements. Part of the clones is not present; checked against another copy, under half of the missing clones reflect an unresolved V gene, and the others are unexplained. That table furnishes V, J and clone size, whereas the DNA furnished D and trimming. The sample yields fewer than 200,000 clones; more than 80% were counted once. The top ten clones comprise roughly 13% of the sample.

CDR1 and CDR2 are drawn from the germline V gene: MNHEY, SVGAGI. The CDR3, cysteine through phenylalanine, is 15 amino acids long. Solely the CDR3 DNA is kept, with 45 bases framed from the first base. V trim: 3 bases; J trim: 4 bases; unmatched bases: 9. The sequence links TRBV6-5 to TRBJ2-7; TRBD2 aligns with 7 central bases. Specimen: PBMCs. The sequence derives from a woman in her 50s in good health and CMV-seronegative. The bases read TGTGCCAGCAGTTATCGGGCTAGCGGAGTGTACGAGCAGTACTTC. Translated, this gives CASSYRASGVYEQYF.